A single sample gave rise to the 5 T cell receptor beta chains below, sequenced in a study of metastatic and nonmetastatic thyroid tumors. Among the patients, none had received any treatment before thyroid surgery. TCRdb used MiXCR to call clones anew from the PCR reads. Here the sample spans around 45,000 clones, roughly 4% being singletons. Sequenced sample: blood. These receptors came from a female donor with papillary thyroid cancer or a benign thyroid nodule (not recorded which). Some clones in this sample may be carry-over from other donors' samples.

This clone was seen many times. The chain combines TRBV29-1 with TRBJ2-1; D is unresolved. The germline V gene has CDR1 SQVTM and CDR2 ANQGSEA. V shed 2 bases and J shed 0 bases, with 8 bases lying between them. This CDR3 spans 14 amino acids. CDR3: CSVERDSSYNEQFF. The CDR3 bases are TGCAGCGTTGAAAGGGATAGCTCCTACAATGAGCAGTTCTTC.

This clone was detected many times. CDR3 coding DNA: TGTGCCAGCAGCGAAGTAGCGGGAGCGTGGGAGACCCAGTACTTC. It yields the protein CASSEVAGAWETQYF. The V and J genes are TRBV5-5 and TRBJ2-5, with TRBD2 matching over 9 bases. This CDR3 contains 15 residues. CDR1 is SGHKS, CDR2 YYEKEE, per germline (reference sequence). The V gene end was trimmed by 4 bases and the J gene end by 5 bases; junction bases not matched to a gene: 9.

Of note for this clone: Because the CDR3 is missing its conserved closing phenylalanine or tryptophan, this is likely a read error. This chain links TRBV20-1 with TRBJ1-2; 8 positions match TRBD1. The trim removed 5 bases at V and 7 bases at J, leaving 12 bases unmatched. Germline assignment: CDR1 DFQATT and CDR2 SNEGSKA (reference sequence). The length of the CDR3 is 14 residues. The CDR3: CSAGHLVTGAGYTI. Written as DNA, the CDR3 is TGCAGTGCTGGCCATCTTGTGACAGGGGCTGGCTACACCATC.

At least ten counts were recorded for this clone. The chain carries TRBV27 and TRBJ2-5, with 8 bases that match TRBD1. Germline trimming cut 5 bases from V and 5 bases from J; bases unmatched to any gene: 7. This CDR3 has 14 residues. CDR1 and CDR2 from the germline V gene are MNHEY and SMNVEV (reference sequence). The CDR3 spells CASSSRQGWETQYF. The CDR3 DNA reads as TGTGCCAGCAGTAGTAGACAGGGGTGGGAGACCCAGTACTTC.

A note on this clone: Since a much larger clone is just one base distant, this may be a read error. The genes are TRBV9 and TRBJ2-5, with 11 nucleotides matching TRBD2. Germline values: CDR1 SGDLS, CDR2 YYNGEE. The V segment lost 3 bases and the J segment 4 bases; nucleotides outside the gene matches: 5. CDR3 length equals 15 residues. The CDR3 sequence: CASSGSGRAIETQYF. The CDR3, as DNA: TGTGCCAGCAGCGGTAGCGGGAGGGCCATAGAGACCCAGTACTTC.